The clone carrying this T cell receptor beta chain has more than one count but fewer than ten. Its antigen is not known. Sorted CD4+ subsets: naive, central memory, regulatory, stem cell-like memory (CD45RO/CCR7/CD25/CD127/CD95/CD27 panel). Sorted populations all had greater than 98% purity. Every isolated RNA sample was fully reverse transcribed, so sequencing captured expressed TCRB transcripts. This table comes from immunoSEQ multiplex PCR, and its TCRdb copy is limited to in-frame clones, with some not included. This table holds a few hundred thousand clones, approximately 15% found once. This entry is derived from a study of beta chain features in type 1 diabetes. General study results and limits: Moderate yet significant TCRB CDR3 shortening was seen in Type 1 diabetes patients in all four CD4+ subsets. VDJ junctions sequenced from type 1 diabetes patients showed fewer insertions and more deletions.

The germline V gene encodes CDR1 MDHEN and CDR2 SYDVKM. The CDR3 consists of 15 residues. The ends lost 5 bases at V and 6 bases at J; junction bases unmatched: 7. Sequencing was performed on naive CD4+ T cells from blood. The sequence came from a man younger than 40 with type 1 diabetes. V gene TRBV28 combines with J gene TRBJ1-6; 7 nucleotides match TRBD1. As DNA, the CDR3 is TGTGCCAGCAGTACGGGACAGAGTCCTAATTCACCCCTCCACTTT. This translates into CASSTGQSPNSPLHF.